This T cell receptor beta chain was sequenced in a study of cytomegalovirus exposure and HLA in healthy donors. Trimming shortened V by 5 bases and J by 4 bases, and 14 bases separated the two germline ends. Looked up from germline, CDR1 is SEHNR and CDR2 is FQNEAQ (reference sequence). The CDR3 consists of 14 residues. Primers: 60 Vbeta forward and 13 Jbeta reverse. The repertoire was sequenced with immunoSEQ multiplex PCR; TCRdb's copy has only in-frame clones and lacks some. The sample yields 100,000 to 150,000 clones, 15% to 20% seen once. The sample taken for sequencing was PBMCs. The rearrangement uses TRBV7-9 and TRBJ1-2; D gene unclear. The receptor's source is a female donor in good health and CMV-seropositive. CDR3 DNA: TGTGCCAGCAGCCCGACGCTGCTAGGCTATGGCTACACCTTC. Translation gives CASSPTLLGYGYTF.